This entry features one T cell receptor beta chain sequence. Its cognate antigen is unknown. Per the germline V gene, CDR1 is SGHTA and CDR2 is FQGNSA. V lost 1 base, J lost 0 bases, and 12 bases lay in between. The CDR3 runs 16 residues. The PCR contained 60 Vbeta and 13 Jbeta primers. How the authors handled the data: There were around 77 million unique TCR beta chains by a later count, and about 12 million of them were shared. Data came from immunoSEQ multiplex PCR; TCRdb stores just in-frame clones and leaves some out. That table is the source of V, J and clone size, and D and trimming were worked out from the DNA. The repertoire holds roughly 120,000 clones, with 75% to 80% as singletons. The entry originates in a study of cytomegalovirus exposure and HLA in healthy donors. At the level of the study: Drawn from HLA-typed donors, tens of millions of unique TCRs were held in an early data release.

Whole-study results and caveats: No immune exposure information besides CMV serostatus was available.

This chain uses TRBV7-2 with TRBJ1-1, with D perhaps matching TRBD1 (5 bases). Sequencing was carried out using PBMCs. The TCR sequence derives from a middle-aged man in good health and CMV-seronegative. CDR3 region: CASSLVGGGVNTEAFF. The CDR3 DNA follows: TGTGCCAGCAGCTTAGTGGGGGGAGGCGTGAACACTGAAGCTTTCTTT.